Below, 11 T cell receptor beta chains from the same sample are listed, as sequenced in a study of cytomegalovirus exposure and HLA in healthy donors. PCR primers comprised 60 Vbeta and 13 Jbeta primers. Assay used: immunoSEQ multiplex PCR; TCRdb lists only in-frame clones, some missing. The sample yields 150,000 to 200,000 clones, around 85% seen once. The sequenced sample consisted of PBMCs. The source is a human donor in good health.

J is TRBJ2-1 and V is TRBV29-1; a possible D gene is TRBD1 (6 bases). CDR1 is SQVTM and CDR2 is ANQGSEA in the germline V gene. The V and J ends lost 5 bases and 0 bases respectively, with 8 bases between them. The CDR3 totals 13 residues. CDR3 coding DNA: TGCAGCGTTCCAGGGGTCTCCTACAATGAGCAGTTCTTC. The encoded protein is CSVPGVSYNEQFF.

The chain carries TRBV19 and TRBJ2-7, with TRBD2 matching over 8 bases. The CDR3 is 14 residues long. Losses at the gene ends were 5 bases for V and 2 bases for J; bases not matched to a gene: 5. Germline V gene sequence: CDR1 LNHDA, CDR2 SQIVND (reference sequence). CDR3 amino acids: CASSQTSGAYEQYF. In nucleotides, the CDR3 is TGTGCCAGTAGTCAAACTAGCGGAGCCTACGAGCAGTACTTC.

V is TRBV25-1 and J is TRBJ1-2; no clear D. Germline assignment: CDR1 MGHDK and CDR2 SYGVNS. V was shortened by 3 bases and J by 8 bases, with 16 bases between the two germline ends. This CDR3 comprises 14 residues. The DNA for the CDR3 is TGTGCCAGCAGTGACTCGGACTCTTTGGGAGGCTACACCTTC. Translating it yields CASSDSDSLGGYTF.

About this clone itself: The junction departs from the called germline gene at one end, perhaps through a read error. The chain recombines TRBV20-1 with TRBJ2-7; 7 bases agree with TRBD1. Looked up from germline, CDR1 is DFQATT and CDR2 is SNEGSKA (reference sequence). The CDR3 is 11 amino acids. The CDR3 DNA follows: TGCAGTGCTAGGGGGACAGCTTTTTTACACTTC. Residues: CSARGTAFLHF.

The chain is built from TRBV2 and TRBJ2-4; maybe TRBD1 (5 bases). CDR1 and CDR2 from the germline V gene are SNHLY and FYNNEI. This CDR3 has 17 amino acids. Trimming shortened V by 3 bases and J by 0 bases, and 15 bases separated the two germline ends. CDR3 in DNA: TGTGCCAGCAGTGATGTAGACAGATTAATAGCCAAAAACATTCAGTACTTC. This translates into CASSDVDRLIAKNIQYF.

The CDR3 DNA follows: TGCGCCAGCAGCCTCTCGGGGGGCACTGAAGCTTTCTTT. This sequence encodes CASSLSGGTEAFF. V gene TRBV4-1 combines with J gene TRBJ1-1, with D possibly TRBD1 on 5 matching bases. Germline CDR1 MGHRA, CDR2 YSYEKL. Trimming removed 4 bases at V and 4 bases at J, with 10 bases between. This CDR3 is 13 amino acids long.

The count of this clone is one. This rearrangement joins TRBV6-5 to TRBJ2-1, with D possibly matching TRBD2 (6 bases). Germline CDR1 MNHEY, CDR2 SVGAGI. The V end was cut by 5 bases, the J end by 9 bases, with 14 bases between. CDR3 length equals 13 residues. CDR3 nucleotide sequence: TGTGCCAGCAGTCAGACTAGAGACGGTGAGCAGTTCTTC. Amino acid sequence: CASSQTRDGEQFF.

This sequence joins TRBV6-5 and TRBJ2-7; D is uncertain. Germline values: CDR1 MNHEY, CDR2 SVGAGI. CDR3 length: 14 amino acids. Trimming removed 2 bases from V and 1 base from J, with 9 bases in between. The CDR3 DNA follows: TGTGCCAGCAGTTACCGGAGACCTTCCTACGAGCAGTACTTC. This codes for CASSYRRPSYEQYF.

Here the CDR3 reads CASSTGEGVHNEQFF. CDR3 coding DNA: TGCGCCAGCAGCACGGGGGAGGGTGTCCACAATGAGCAGTTCTTC. V is TRBV5-1 and J is TRBJ2-1; TRBD2 matches at 7 bases. The CDR3 consists of 15 residues. J was trimmed by 5 bases and V by 4 bases; bases with no gene match: 9. Germline V lookup: CDR1 SGHRS, CDR2 YFSETQ.

This clone appeared a few times. V gene TRBV5-6 combines with J gene TRBJ1-1, with D uncertain. The V gene lost 4 bases and the J gene lost 1 base, with 11 bases spanning the gap. This CDR3 is built from 14 residues. The V gene's germline CDR1 is SGHDT and CDR2 YYEEEE. The CDR3 spells CASSQSEGNTEAFF. The CDR3 nucleotides read TGTGCCAGCAGCCAGAGCGAGGGGAACACTGAAGCTTTCTTT.

The chain couples TRBV6-5 to TRBJ2-2; TRBD2 matches at 9 bases. The CDR3 contains 16 residues. With 4 bases clipped from V and 8 bases from J, the junction kept 11 bases outside the gene matches. CDR1 is MNHEY, CDR2 SVGAGI, per germline. CDR3 sequence (DNA): TGTGCCAGCAGTTCCCGGAGCGGGGGGATGTTTGGGGAGCTGTTTTTT. It specifies CASSSRSGGMFGELFF.